This T cell receptor (beta chain) was found in a study of cytomegalovirus exposure and HLA in healthy donors. About the research overall: There were 70 million to 95 million unique TCRs (from HLA-typed donors) in an early data release.

This clone turned up a few times. What it binds is unknown. 60 Vbeta and 13 Jbeta primers were used in PCR. Profiling relied on immunoSEQ multiplex PCR, and the TCRdb table lists in-frame clones only, not all of them. The profile covers under 200,000 clones, with more than 70% appearing a single time and about 1.7% taken by the ten largest. Healthy bone marrow donors supplied every sample. CDR1 is SGDLS and CDR2 is YYNGEE in the germline V gene. The CDR3 has 16 amino acids. The V end was cut by 6 bases, the J end by 7 bases, with 23 bases between. Overall study findings and caveats: Confirmation was obtained in vitro that a few CMV-associated chains are specific for CMV antigens. Most TCR sequences showed up rarely, but some public TCRs showed up in many donors.

This sequence originates from a man in his forties in good health and CMV-seropositive. Sequenced material: PBMCs. This rearrangement joins TRBV9 to TRBJ2-1; possible D gene TRBD1, 6 bases. CDR3 amino acids: CASKPNSGTFFNEQFF. CDR3 in DNA: TGTGCCAGCAAACCTAACTCCGGGACATTCTTTAATGAGCAGTTCTTC. Based on the CDR3 plus reference TRBV9 and TRBJ2-1, the full variable domain is DSGVTQTPKHLITATGQRVTLRCSPRSGDLSVYWYQQSLDQGLQFLIQYYNGEERAKGNILERFSAQQFPDLHSELNLSSLELGDSALYFCASKPNSGTFFNEQFFGPGTRLTVL.